These 31 T cell receptor beta chains were sequenced from one sample in a study of blood T cell repertoires in COVID-19 (dated by TCRdb to 2018 to 2021). The library relied on the immunoSEQ multiplex PCR assay. TCRdb holds this immuneACCESS table with in-frame rearrangements only. Some clones are missing; in checked studies, unresolved V genes explain under half, and the rest has no known cause. This sample lists hundreds of thousands of clones; roughly 90% were detected once. The ten largest clones take up approximately 14% of the sample. Sequencing was done on a sample of peripheral blood. Receptor source: a woman in her seventies with COVID-19, enrolled during active disease.

In this sample, this clone turned up once. This chain uses TRBV4-1 with TRBJ1-1; D not certain. Trimming left V 2 bases short and J 10 bases short, with 14 bases between. This CDR3 region has 13 residues. Germline V CDR1 and CDR2: MGHRA, YSYEKL. CDR3 sequence reads: CASSQLMGRRAFF. CDR3 sequence (DNA): TGCGCCAGCAGCCAATTGATGGGGAGAAGAGCTTTCTTT.

This chain joins TRBV9 and TRBJ1-2; 11 nucleotides match TRBD1. The CDR3 is 14 residues long. Losses at the gene ends were 3 bases for V and 6 bases for J; bases not matched to a gene: 4. Germline lookup yields CDR1 SGDLS and CDR2 YYNGEE. The CDR3 sequence: CASSAGQGDNGYTF. The CDR3, as DNA: TGTGCCAGCAGCGCGGGACAGGGGGATAATGGCTACACCTTC.

J is TRBJ1-2 and V is TRBV3-1 (or the pseudogene TRBV3-2), with a possible D match to TRBD1 (5 bases). CDR3 length equals 15 residues. The ends were cut back, 0 bases at V and 4 bases at J, with 12 bases in the middle. CDR1 LGHDT and CDR2 YNNKEL come from the germline V gene (reference sequence). CDR3 sequence reads: CASSQDARAVYGYTF. CDR3 coding DNA: TGTGCCAGCAGCCAAGACGCCAGGGCAGTCTATGGCTACACCTTC.

The J gene is TRBJ2-3, the V gene TRBV5-6; the match to TRBD2 covers 11 bases. In germline, CDR1 is SGHDT, CDR2 YYEEEE. There are 17 residues in the CDR3. Trimming took 4 bases from V and 5 from J; bases not matched to a gene: 12. The CDR3 is CASSLPYSGGARDTQYF. The CDR3 coding sequence is TGTGCCAGCAGCCTACCCTATAGCGGGGGGGCAAGAGATACGCAGTATTTT.

This chain joins TRBV7-6 and TRBJ1-6; D is unresolved. The CDR3 spans 15 residues. V lost 1 base, J lost 13 bases, and 17 bases lay in between. Germline V gives CDR1 SGHVS, CDR2 FNYEAQ. The CDR3 region is CASSLGGSLGLPLHF. CDR3 sequence (DNA): TGTGCCAGCAGCTTAGGAGGGTCCCTAGGTCTGCCCCTCCACTTT.

The sample holds one count of this clone. The chain combines TRBV19 with TRBJ1-6; the D is unclear. The germline gives CDR1 LNHDA, CDR2 SQIVND (reference sequence). The V gene lost 4 bases and the J gene lost 0 bases, with 7 bases spanning the gap. The CDR3 length is 15 residues. In nucleotides, the CDR3 is TGTGCCAGTAGTAAGGCTAGCTCCTATAATTCACCCCTCCACTTT. It specifies CASSKASSYNSPLHF.

The V gene is TRBV6-5, the J gene TRBJ1-1; D is perhaps TRBD1 (5 bases). CDR3 size: 13 residues. In germline, CDR1 is MNHEY, CDR2 SVGAGI. V was shortened by 6 bases and J by 10 bases, with 18 bases between the two germline ends. CDR3 nucleotides: TGTGCCAGCAGCTCGGGCAGGGCGTTTTTAGCTTTCTTT. Its translation: CASSSGRAFLAFF.

The rearrangement links TRBV28 to TRBJ1-2, with a weak D call TRBD1 (6 bases). The germline gives CDR1 MDHEN, CDR2 SYDVKM. This CDR3 is built from 14 residues. Trimming stripped 4 bases from V and 1 base from J, with 10 bases between. Here the CDR3 DNA reads TGTGCCAGCAGTTCTTGGACAGATAACTATGGCTACACCTTC. Protein product: CASSSWTDNYGYTF.

The J gene is TRBJ2-7, the V gene TRBV6-5; 9 bases map to TRBD2. Germline CDR1 MNHEY, CDR2 SVGAGI. The CDR3 sequence is 15 residues long. V trimming: 7 bases; J trimming: 4 bases; junction bases outside the gene matches: 11. In nucleotides, the CDR3 is TGTGCCAGCATGCAAGCGGGGGGTAAGCCGTACGAGCAGTACTTC. This sequence encodes CASMQAGGKPYEQYF.

The chain is built from TRBV20-1 and TRBJ2-1, with D possibly matching TRBD2 (5 bases). In germline, CDR1 is DFQATT, CDR2 SNEGSKA (reference sequence). V lost 0 bases to trimming and J lost 10 bases, with 7 bases between them. The CDR3 runs 11 residues. The CDR3 sequence: CSARDGVEQFF. CDR3 nucleotides: TGCAGTGCTAGAGACGGGGTCGAGCAGTTCTTC.

The chain carries TRBV25-1 and TRBJ1-2, with TRBD1 matching 8 bases. With V trimmed by 4 bases and J by 4 bases, 5 bases remained unmatched. Germline lookup yields CDR1 MGHDK and CDR2 SYGVNS. This CDR3 has 14 amino acids. Written as DNA, the CDR3 is TGTGCCAGCAGTGCTACAGGGGGGGGCTATGGCTACACCTTC. It yields the protein CASSATGGGYGYTF.

The chain uses TRBV4-3 and TRBJ1-2; TRBD1 is a possible D gene (5 bases). V was clipped by 4 bases and J by 2 bases, with 20 bases between them. Germline CDR1 and CDR2: LGHNA and YSLEER. This CDR3 contains 17 residues. In DNA form, the CDR3 reads TGCGCCAGCAGCCTCATATGGGGGGAAAGGGAGAACTATGGCTACACCTTC. This gives the protein CASSLIWGERENYGYTF.

This clone turned up a few times. The chain has TRBV7-9 and TRBJ2-7, with TRBD1 matching over 8 bases. With 7 bases clipped from V and 5 bases from J, the junction kept 16 bases outside the gene matches. The CDR3 is 16 residues long. Per the germline V gene, CDR1 is SEHNR and CDR2 is FQNEAQ (reference sequence). In nucleotides, the CDR3 is TGTGCCAGCACCCCCCAGCAGGACAGGGCAAGTCACGAGCAGTACTTC. This gives the protein CASTPQQDRASHEQYF.

This clone was picked up a small number of times. The V and J genes are TRBV29-1 and TRBJ1-2, with D perhaps TRBD1 (5 bases). This CDR3 is built from 13 residues. CDR1 SQVTM and CDR2 ANQGSEA come from the germline V gene. Trimming removed 7 bases at V and 4 bases at J, with 16 bases between. CDR3 protein: CSARQGDVYGYTF. CDR3 bases: TGCAGCGCCAGGCAAGGGGATGTCTATGGCTACACCTTC.

This clone appeared once. The rearrangement joins TRBV5-1 to TRBJ1-2; 9 bases line up with TRBD1. Trimming took 4 bases from V and 7 from J; bases not matched to a gene: 8. The germline gives CDR1 SGHRS, CDR2 YFSETQ. The CDR3 totals 14 residues. The CDR3 DNA follows: TGCGCCAGCAGCCAGGGACAGGGTCACTCTGGCTACACCTTC. Translated, it gives CASSQGQGHSGYTF. Complete variable domain (other parts from reference TRBV5-1 and TRBJ1-2): KAGVTQTPRYLIKTRGQQVTLSCSPISGHRSVSWYQQTPGQGLQFLFEYFSETQRNKGNFPGRFSGRQFSNSRSEMNVSTLELGDSALYLCASSQGQGHSGYTFGSGTRLTVV.

V usage is TRBV7-2 and J usage is TRBJ1-5; weak D call: TRBD1 (6 bases). CDR1 SGHTA and CDR2 FQGNSA come from the germline V gene. There are 15 residues in the CDR3. Trimming pared 5 bases from V and 8 bases from J, leaving 19 bases between. The CDR3, as DNA: TGTGCCAGCAGCCCTCACGGACAGACCCTAAAGCCCCAGCATTTT. Its translation: CASSPHGQTLKPQHF.

The chain employs TRBV3-1 (or the pseudogene TRBV3-2) and TRBJ1-2, with 8 bases aligning to TRBD1. CDR3 size: 13 residues. Germline V gene sequence: CDR1 LGHDT, CDR2 YNNKEL (reference sequence). Trimming at V came to 4 bases and at J to 5 bases, leaving 3 bases not matched to a gene. The CDR3 bases are TGTGCCAGCAGCCCCGGACAGGGATATGGCTACACCTTC. It specifies CASSPGQGYGYTF.

The J gene is TRBJ1-2, the V gene TRBV4-1, with 8 bases aligning to TRBD1. Unmatched junction bases numbered 7, after V lost 0 bases and J lost 4 bases. CDR1 is MGHRA and CDR2 is YSYEKL in the germline V gene. The CDR3 is made up of 16 amino acids. As DNA, the CDR3 is TGCGCCAGCAGCCAAGAGACAGGGGAAACTTTCTATGGCTACACCTTC. Its protein product is CASSQETGETFYGYTF.

The chain recombines TRBV4-1 with TRBJ2-5; D possibly corresponds to TRBD2 (6 bases). The V end was cut by 4 bases, the J end by 5 bases, with 17 bases between. The length of the CDR3 is 15 residues. Germline values: CDR1 MGHRA, CDR2 YSYEKL. The CDR3 region has the DNA TGCGCCAGCAGCCGACTAGGCGGACCGAAGGAGACCCAGTACTTC. It encodes CASSRLGGPKETQYF.

The chain combines TRBV2 with TRBJ1-2; 10 bases are shared with TRBD1. The trim removed 7 bases at V and 4 bases at J, leaving 9 bases unmatched. Germline CDR1 is SNHLY and CDR2 is FYNNEI. This CDR3 has 15 amino acids. CDR3 amino acids: CASKGQGTVGYGYTF. The CDR3 bases are TGTGCCAGCAAGGGACAGGGGACGGTAGGCTATGGCTACACCTTC. The full variable domain, rest sourced from reference TRBV2 and TRBJ1-2, is EPEVTQTPSHQVTQMGQEVILRCVPISNHLYFYWYRQILGQKVEFLVSFYNNEISEKSEIFDDQFSVERPDGSNFTLKIRSTKLEDSAMYFCASKGQGTVGYGYTFGSGTRLTVV.

There are a few counts of this clone. The genes are TRBV6-1 and TRBJ1-2; no reliable D call. The CDR3 runs to 14 residues. V shed 1 base and J shed 4 bases, with 10 bases lying between them. CDR1 and CDR2 (germline): MNHNS, SASEGT. The CDR3 spells CASSEGGRTYGYTF. CDR3 nucleotide sequence: TGTGCCAGCAGTGAAGGAGGGAGAACCTATGGCTACACCTTC.

The rearrangement uses TRBV6-6 and TRBJ2-5, with D hard to call. The ends were cut back, 2 bases at V and 4 bases at J, with 8 bases in the middle. CDR3 length: 13 residues. Germline CDR1 and CDR2: MNHNY and SVGAGI (reference sequence). The CDR3 spells CASSYARLETQYF. In DNA, the CDR3 is TGTGCCAGCAGTTACGCCAGGTTAGAGACCCAGTACTTC.

This rearrangement joins TRBV27 to TRBJ2-2; tentatively, D is TRBD1 (6 bases). With 5 bases removed from V and 1 base from J, the gap between germline ends came to 11 bases. Germline CDR1 MNHEY, CDR2 SMNVEV (reference sequence). CDR3 length: 15 amino acids. CDR3 in amino acids: CASSLWTENTGELFF. CDR3 sequence (DNA): TGTGCCAGCAGTCTATGGACAGAGAACACCGGGGAGCTGTTTTTT.

V gene TRBV27 combines with J gene TRBJ2-1; perhaps TRBD1 as D (6 bases). CDR3 length: 9 amino acids. Germline values: CDR1 MNHEY, CDR2 SMNVEV (reference sequence). The V and J ends lost 10 bases and 10 bases respectively, with 8 bases between them. DNA for the CDR3: TGTGCCACAGGGGAGGAGCAGTTCTTC. This gives the protein CATGEEQFF.

The chain carries TRBV21-1 and TRBJ1-5; TRBD1 is taken as the D call from the table, unchecked against the DNA. TRBV21-1 is annotated as a pseudogene. The CDR3 is 15 amino acids. The CDR3: CASSKTDRLYQPQHF. The CDR3 region has the DNA TGTGCCAGCAGCAAAACCGACAGGCTTTATCAGCCCCAGCATTTT.

The CDR3 region is CAISEFGDRTLDTEAFF. For the CDR3, the DNA is TGTGCCATCAGTGAGTTTGGGGACAGGACGTTGGACACTGAAGCTTTCTTT. The V and J genes are TRBV10-3 and TRBJ1-1, with 8 positions matching TRBD1. The CDR3 covers 17 residues. Unmatched junction bases numbered 10, after V lost 1 base and J lost 3 bases. Per the germline V gene, CDR1 is ENHRY and CDR2 is SYGVKD.

The chain has TRBV4-3 and TRBJ2-7, with TRBD1 matching 11 bases. The CDR3 covers 18 residues. Unmatched junction bases numbered 13, after V lost 4 bases and J lost 2 bases. Per germline, CDR1 LGHNA and CDR2 YSLEER. The CDR3 sequence is CASSLQPGTGGFTYEQYF. DNA for the CDR3: TGCGCCAGCAGCCTCCAGCCCGGGACAGGGGGATTTACCTACGAGCAGTACTTC.

The J gene is TRBJ2-3, the V gene TRBV5-1, with D possibly TRBD1 on 5 matching bases. The CDR3 length is 17 residues. Germline CDR1 reads SGHRS; CDR2 reads YFSETQ. V was shortened by 4 bases and J by 0 bases, with 18 bases between the two germline ends. This CDR3 is CASSQNVQGFSTDTQYF. The DNA for the CDR3 is TGCGCCAGCAGCCAGAACGTGCAGGGTTTTAGCACAGATACGCAGTATTTT.

This chain links TRBV4-2 with TRBJ1-2, with D possibly matching TRBD1 (6 bases). V lost 0 bases to trimming and J lost 8 bases, with 13 bases between them. The germline gives CDR1 LGHNA, CDR2 YNFKEQ. The CDR3 sequence is 14 residues long. The CDR3 DNA follows: TGTGCCAGCAGCCAAGATGGTCAGGGGTTGGGCTACACCTTC. It yields the protein CASSQDGQGLGYTF.

This clone has just a few counts. The chain recombines TRBV14 with TRBJ2-7; perhaps TRBD1 as D (6 bases). Germline CDR1 is SGHDN and CDR2 is FVKESK. This CDR3 has 14 amino acids. Deletions cut 3 bases from V and 2 bases from J, with 11 bases between. The CDR3 nucleotides read TGTGCCAGCAGCCAGGGGGCAGGAGCCTACGAGCAGTACTTC. Its protein product is CASSQGAGAYEQYF.

This chain joins TRBV29-1 and TRBJ2-1; D gene ambiguous. CDR3 length: 11 residues. Germline V CDR1 and CDR2: SQVTM, ANQGSEA. V gave up 3 bases and J gave up 7 bases, with 7 bases separating them. CDR3 in amino acids: CSVDFRNEQFF. In DNA, the CDR3 is TGCAGCGTTGATTTTCGGAATGAGCAGTTCTTC.